This entry is about one TCR beta chain. The data are from a study of blood T cell repertoires in COVID-19. In the authors' workflow: Amplifying reference gene primers gave estimates of nucleated cell counts. Sequenced by immunoSEQ multiplex PCR; TCRdb stores in-frame clones only, minus some. V and J calls and clone size are those listed in that table; D and trimming were worked out from the DNA. The sample shows 99,000 or so clones, less than 90% of them seen only once. Per the germline V gene, CDR1 is SNHLY and CDR2 is FYNNEI. Trimming took 6 bases from V and 6 from J, leaving 18 bases between them. This CDR3 is 16 amino acids long.

The TCR sequence derives from a man between 65 and 85 years old with active or convalescent COVID-19. Sequenced: peripheral blood. This chain links TRBV2 with TRBJ1-6; tentatively, D is TRBD1 (6 bases). The CDR3 region is CASSVQGVGVNSPLHF. CDR3 coding DNA: TGTGCCAGCAGCGTACAGGGAGTAGGGGTTAATTCACCCCTCCACTTT.